The 22 T cell receptor beta chains presented below share a single source sample, sequenced in a study of identical twins. TCRdb fed the 5' RACE reads into MiXCR, producing one record per CDR3 protein. The sample consists of under 1 million distinct CDR3 sequences, around an eighth of them appearing once. These data were likewise used in another study, on yellow fever vaccine responses in identical twins.

Input material: PBMCs. All receptors derive from a woman in her late teens or twenties in good health.

This clonotype was counted only a few times. The chain links TRBV5-1 to TRBJ1-4, with D perhaps TRBD1 (6 bases). Trimming pared 5 bases from V and 4 bases from J, leaving 15 bases between. This CDR3 spans 15 amino acids. CDR1 is SGHRS and CDR2 is YFSETQ in the germline V gene. CDR3 sequence reads: CASRADRSGNEKLFF. CDR3 coding DNA: TGCGCCAGCAGGGCAGACAGGAGCGGTAATGAAAAACTGTTTTTT.

This rearrangement joins TRBV6-2 or TRBV6-3 to TRBJ2-7; D tentatively reads TRBD1 or TRBD2 (6 bases each). This CDR3 contains 15 residues. The V end lost 8 bases, the J end lost 2 bases, and 19 bases lay between the germline ends. Germline V CDR1 and CDR2: MNHEY, SVGEGT. The CDR3 here is CASYLVPGATYEQYF. For the CDR3, the DNA is TGTGCCAGCTACCTTGTTCCGGGGGCCACCTACGAGCAGTACTTC.

This clonotype was picked up a small number of times. The genes are TRBV4-1 and TRBJ1-5; D unresolved. The length of the CDR3 is 15 residues. Germline V gene lookup returns CDR1 MGHRA and CDR2 YSYEKL. V was clipped by 0 bases and J by 4 bases, with 10 bases between them. The CDR3 nucleotides are TGCGCCAGCAGCCAAGAGGGCGCGGGGAATCAGCCCCAGCATTTT. Its translation: CASSQEGAGNQPQHF.

This clonotype has at least ten counts. This rearrangement joins TRBV15 to TRBJ2-1; TRBD1 agrees at 7 bases. The germline CDR1 and CDR2 sequences are LNHNV and YYDKDF (reference sequence). There are 13 residues in the CDR3. V gave up 1 base and J gave up 6 bases; unmatched junction bases: 0. CDR3 amino acids: CATSRGDSNEQFF. The CDR3 nucleotides are TGTGCCACCAGCAGAGGGGACAGCAATGAGCAGTTCTTC. Full variable domain (outside the CDR3, taken from reference TRBV15 and TRBJ2-1): DAMVIQNPRYQVTQFGKPVTLSCSQTLNHNVMYWYQQKSSQAPKLLFHYYDKDFNNEADTPDNFQSRRPNTSFCFLDIRSPGLGDTAMYLCATSRGDSNEQFFGPGTRLTVL.

The rearrangement joins TRBV13 to TRBJ2-6; 8 nucleotides line up with TRBD2. Losses at the gene ends were 2 bases for V and 0 bases for J; bases not matched to a gene: 3. This CDR3 spans 17 amino acids. Germline V gene sequence: CDR1 PRHDT, CDR2 FYEKMQ (reference sequence). The DNA for the CDR3 is TGTGCCAGCAGCTTACGGGGGGGCATCTCTGGGGCCAACGTCCTGACTTTC. Residues: CASSLRGGISGANVLTF. Variable domain in full (rest from reference TRBV13 and TRBJ2-6): AAGVIQSPRHLIKEKRETATLKCYPIPRHDTVYWYQQGPGQDPQFLISFYEKMQSDKGSIPDRFSAQQFSDYHSELNMSSLELGDSALYFCASSLRGGISGANVLTFGAGSRLTVL.

The gene calls are TRBV20-1 and TRBJ2-5; 13 bases map to TRBD2. The CDR3 has 18 amino acids. After removal of 6 bases from V and 0 bases from J, the junction contained 13 bases not matched to a gene. The germline V gene has CDR1 DFQATT and CDR2 SNEGSKA (reference sequence). The CDR3 protein is CSAAKPGLAGRYQETQYF. CDR3 sequence (DNA): TGCAGTGCAGCGAAACCGGGACTAGCGGGAAGGTACCAAGAGACCCAGTACTTC.

This chain connects TRBV24-1 to TRBJ2-1; 11 nucleotides agree with TRBD2. Germline trimming cut 4 bases from V and 5 bases from J; bases unmatched to any gene: 9. Germline values: CDR1 KGHDR, CDR2 SFDVKD. The CDR3 is 17 amino acids. The CDR3 coding sequence is TGTGCCACCAGTGACTTACCCACTAGCGGGAGCAACAATGAGCAGTTCTTC. This translates into CATSDLPTSGSNNEQFF.

The chain recombines TRBV4-1 with TRBJ2-6; 13 positions agree with TRBD2. After removal of 6 bases from V and 4 bases from J, the junction contained 6 bases not matched to a gene. This CDR3 spans 17 amino acids. Germline V gene data show CDR1 as MGHRA and CDR2 as YSYEKL. The CDR3 region is CASRYGLAGAGANVLTF. CDR3 DNA: TGCGCCAGCAGATACGGACTAGCGGGGGCCGGGGCCAACGTCCTGACTTTC.

The CDR3 reads CASSGTGSSYEQYV. The CDR3 region has the DNA TGCGCCAGCAGCGGGACTGGGAGCTCCTACGAGCAGTACGTC. The rearrangement joins TRBV10-2 to TRBJ2-7; D may be TRBD2 (6 bases). V lost 6 bases, J lost 0 bases, and 12 bases lay in between. This CDR3 is 14 amino acids long. The germline gives CDR1 WSHSY, CDR2 SAAADI.

Ten or more counts support this clonotype. The rearrangement uses TRBV25-1 and TRBJ2-7; the match to TRBD2 covers 13 bases. Germline V gene lookup returns CDR1 MGHDK and CDR2 SYGVNS. V lost 3 bases to trimming and J lost 5 bases; unmatched junction nucleotides: 4. This CDR3 is built from 15 residues. The CDR3 bases are TGTGCCAGCAGTGAGACTAGCGGGAGGTTGGACGAGCAGTACTTC. Encoded protein: CASSETSGRLDEQYF.

This clonotype was detected only a few times. The V gene is TRBV7-9, the J gene TRBJ1-1; D possibly corresponds to TRBD1 (6 bases). This CDR3 is built from 14 residues. CDR1 is SEHNR and CDR2 is FQNEAQ in the germline V gene (reference sequence). V lost 5 bases and J 3 bases, leaving 13 bases between the germline ends. The CDR3: CASSPDRLYTEAFF. CDR3 DNA sequence: TGTGCCAGCAGCCCTGACAGGTTGTACACTGAAGCTTTCTTT. Full variable domain (outside the CDR3, taken from reference TRBV7-9 and TRBJ1-1): DTGVSQNPRHKITKRGQNVTFRCDPISEHNRLYWYRQTLGQGPEFLTYFQNEAQLEKSRLLSDRFSAERPKGSFSTLEIQRTEQGDSAMYLCASSPDRLYTEAFFGQGTRLTVV.

This clonotype showed up just a few times. The CDR3 protein is CASSPRSGGRTDTQYF. The DNA for the CDR3 is TGTGCCAGCAGCCCAAGGTCTGGGGGAAGGACAGATACGCAGTATTTT. The V call is TRBV7-9, the J call TRBJ2-3; D may match TRBD1 or TRBD2 (5 bases each). V lost 5 bases and J 3 bases, leaving 18 bases between the germline ends. In germline, CDR1 is SEHNR, CDR2 FQNEAQ (reference sequence). This CDR3 contains 16 residues.

In nucleotides, the CDR3 is TGCAGTGCTAGCGGAACAGGGATCATAAGACAAGAGACCCAGTACTTC. The encoded protein is CSASGTGIIRQETQYF. The gene calls are TRBV20-1 and TRBJ2-5; tentative D call: TRBD1 (6 bases). The V end lost 3 bases, the J end lost 2 bases, and 19 bases lay between the germline ends. The CDR3 has 16 amino acids. Germline lookup yields CDR1 DFQATT and CDR2 SNEGSKA (reference sequence).

The chain is built from TRBV12-3 or TRBV12-4 and TRBJ1-6; D not certain. V lost 3 bases to trimming and J lost 15 bases, with 12 bases between them. CDR3 size: 12 residues. The CDR3 is CASSFGQSLLHF. Written as DNA, the CDR3 is TGTGCCAGCAGTTTTGGGCAGTCTCTCCTCCACTTT.

This clonotype was detected only a few times. The chain combines TRBV2 with TRBJ2-2, with a tentative D call TRBD1 (6 bases). The CDR3 is 17 amino acids. Between the trimmed V and J ends, which lost 7 bases and 5 bases, there was a span of 23 bases. CDR1 is SNHLY and CDR2 is FYNNEI in the germline V gene. CDR3 nucleotide sequence: TGTGCCAGCACTCCGGAGAAACAGGGAATCGGGACCGGGGAGCTGTTTTTT. Its protein is CASTPEKQGIGTGELFF.

This clonotype was picked up a small number of times. The chain employs TRBV6-1 and TRBJ1-2; 10 nucleotides align to TRBD1. V dropped 5 bases and J dropped 7; count of bases not matched to a gene: 13. Germline CDR1 reads MNHNS; CDR2 reads SASEGT. This CDR3 spans 16 amino acids. CDR3 residues: CASSQNAPTGGGGYTF. CDR3 nucleotide sequence: TGTGCCAGCAGTCAAAACGCCCCGACAGGGGGCGGTGGCTACACCTTC.

This clonotype was counted many times. The chain has TRBV3-1 and TRBJ2-1; 11 bases line up with TRBD2. The CDR3 length is 14 residues. The V gene's germline CDR1 is LGHDT and CDR2 YNNKEL (reference sequence). The ends lost 1 base at V and 10 bases at J; junction bases unmatched: 3. The CDR3 sequence: CASSQGLAGGEQFF. CDR3 in DNA: TGTGCCAGCAGCCAAGGCCTAGCGGGAGGAGAGCAGTTCTTC.

The CDR3 bases are TGTGCCAGCAGGGAAGGGGGTACAGAGACCCAGTACTTC. Protein product: CASREGGTETQYF. This chain uses TRBV12-3 or TRBV12-4 with TRBJ2-5; TRBD1 might be the D (6 bases). The CDR3 has 13 residues. V was clipped by 6 bases and J by 4 bases, with 12 bases between them.

This rearrangement joins TRBV7-9 to TRBJ2-3; D perhaps matches TRBD2 (6 bases). Germline-derived CDR1 and CDR2 are SEHNR and FQNEAQ (reference sequence). This CDR3 region has 15 residues. Trimming stripped 5 bases from V and 2 bases from J, with 14 bases between. DNA of the CDR3: TGTGCCAGCAGCCGCGGGGTAGGGACCACAGATACGCAGTATTTT. Translating gives CASSRGVGTTDTQYF.

The J gene is TRBJ2-1, the V gene TRBV5-5; weak D call: TRBD2 (6 bases). CDR1 is SGHKS, CDR2 YYEKEE, per germline (reference sequence). CDR3 length: 15 amino acids. Trimming removed 2 bases from V and 10 bases from J, with 19 bases in between. CDR3 coding DNA: TGTGCCAGCAGCTTTACTAGCCCACACCGCGGGGAGCAGTTCTTC. This sequence encodes CASSFTSPHRGEQFF.

In this sample, this clonotype turned up a few times. The rearrangement links TRBV27 to TRBJ2-7, with TRBD1 as a possible D gene (5 bases). Trimming shortened V by 1 base and J by 4 bases, and 8 bases separated the two germline ends. The CDR3 runs to 13 residues. Germline-derived CDR1 and CDR2 are MNHEY and SMNVEV (reference sequence). CDR3 loop: CASSLYAGYEQYF. In nucleotides, the CDR3 is TGTGCCAGCAGTTTATATGCAGGGTACGAGCAGTACTTC.

This chain links TRBV6-5 with TRBJ2-3; D unresolved. There are 16 residues in the CDR3. Germline V gene lookup returns CDR1 MNHEY and CDR2 SVGAGI. Trimming left V 0 bases short and J 3 bases short, with 13 bases between. The CDR3 bases are TGTGCCAGCAGTTACTCGTTTGGAGCATCGACAGATACGCAGTATTTT. This gives the protein CASSYSFGASTDTQYF.